Presented here are 9 T cell receptor beta chains from one specimen sequenced in a study of blood T cell repertoires in COVID-19. Profiled with immunoSEQ multiplex PCR; TCRdb holds only in-frame clones, not every one. The sample has roughly 90,000 clones, around 90% seen once. The source material was peripheral blood. The receptors were gathered from a man aged 50 to 59 with COVID-19, enrolled during active disease.

The genes are TRBV19 and TRBJ1-2; 11 bases fit TRBD1. The CDR3 sequence is 15 residues long. After removal of 4 bases from V and 5 bases from J, the junction contained 6 bases not matched to a gene. Germline assignment: CDR1 LNHDA and CDR2 SQIVND (reference sequence). In nucleotides, the CDR3 is TGTGCCAGTAGTAGGAGGACAGGGGGCAATTATGGCTACACCTTC. Amino acids: CASSRRTGGNYGYTF. The full variable domain, in which reference TRBV19 and TRBJ1-2 provide the parts outside the CDR3, is DGGITQSPKYLFRKEGQNVTLSCEQNLNHDAMYWYRQDPGQGLRLIYYSQIVNDFQKGDIAEGYSVSREKKESFPLTVTSAQKNPTAFYLCASSRRTGGNYGYTFGSGTRLTVV.

The genes are TRBV29-1 and TRBJ1-2; a possible D gene is TRBD1 (5 bases). This CDR3 contains 11 residues. From germline, CDR1 is SQVTM and CDR2 ANQGSEA. The germline V and J ends were trimmed by 6 bases and 5 bases, with 10 bases remaining between them. For the CDR3, the DNA is TGCAGCGTCAGGGATTCTTATGGCTACACCTTC. Protein product: CSVRDSYGYTF.

The gene calls are TRBV9 and TRBJ2-1; 11 positions agree with TRBD1. Germline V CDR1 and CDR2: SGDLS, YYNGEE. V trimming: 4 bases; J trimming: 8 bases; junction bases outside the gene matches: 5. CDR3 length: 14 amino acids. CDR3 nucleotides: TGTGCCAGCAGCTTTCGGACAGGGGGCGATGAGCAGTTCTTC. Residues: CASSFRTGGDEQFF.

As DNA, the CDR3 is TGTGCCAGCAGTGCTAACAGCCAAAGCTATGGCTACACCTTC. Residues: CASSANSQSYGYTF. V usage is TRBV2 and J usage is TRBJ1-2; D gene unclear. V was cut by 4 bases and J by 4 bases, with 13 bases left in between. This CDR3 is 14 amino acids long. Germline-derived CDR1 and CDR2 are SNHLY and FYNNEI.

This chain joins TRBV7-9 and TRBJ2-2; 9 nucleotides align to TRBD2. The CDR3 runs to 18 residues. V was pared by 5 bases and J by 8 bases, with 18 bases of the junction left unmatched. The germline V gene has CDR1 SEHNR and CDR2 FQNEAQ (reference sequence). CDR3 in amino acids: CASSRGSSGGTLGGELFF. The CDR3 DNA is TGTGCCAGCAGCCGCGGATCGAGCGGGGGGACCCTCGGGGGGGAGCTGTTTTTT. Drawing the rest from reference TRBV7-9 and TRBJ2-2, the complete variable domain is DTGVSQNPRHKITKRGQNVTFRCDPISEHNRLYWYRQTLGQGPEFLTYFQNEAQLEKSRLLSDRFSAERPKGSFSTLEIQRTEQGDSAMYLCASSRGSSGGTLGGELFFGEGSRLTVL.

V is TRBV19 and J is TRBJ1-4; D gene uncertain. The CDR3 covers 16 residues. V dropped 5 bases and J dropped 2 bases, with 15 bases sitting between them. Germline-derived CDR1 and CDR2 are LNHDA and SQIVND (reference sequence). CDR3 sequence (DNA): TGTGCCAGTAGTCTGGAGGTTGGGAACACTAATGAAAAACTGTTTTTT. It translates to CASSLEVGNTNEKLFF. The full variable domain, its missing parts supplied by reference TRBV19 and TRBJ1-4, is DGGITQSPKYLFRKEGQNVTLSCEQNLNHDAMYWYRQDPGQGLRLIYYSQIVNDFQKGDIAEGYSVSREKKESFPLTVTSAQKNPTAFYLCASSLEVGNTNEKLFFGSGTQLSVL.

The chain carries TRBV25-1 and TRBJ1-2; TRBD1 matches at 7 bases. CDR3 length: 13 residues. After removal of 7 bases from V and 4 bases from J, the junction contained 6 bases not matched to a gene. Germline CDR1 and CDR2: MGHDK and SYGVNS. The CDR3, as DNA: TGTGCCAGCAATAGACAGGGCAGCTATGGCTACACCTTC. This sequence encodes CASNRQGSYGYTF.

The genes are TRBV27 and TRBJ1-1; weak D call: TRBD1 (5 bases). CDR1 MNHEY and CDR2 SMNVEV come from the germline V gene (reference sequence). The ends were cut back, 5 bases at V and 4 bases at J, with 11 bases in the middle. The CDR3 contains 13 residues. The CDR3 sequence: CASSQQGGTEAFF. The CDR3 region has the DNA TGTGCCAGCAGTCAGCAGGGAGGCACTGAAGCTTTCTTT.

The chain carries TRBV3-1 (or the pseudogene TRBV3-2) and TRBJ2-5; 10 bases match TRBD2. Germline V lookup: CDR1 LGHDT, CDR2 YNNKEL (reference sequence). The V segment lost 4 bases and the J segment 1 base; nucleotides outside the gene matches: 9. The CDR3 is 17 amino acids. The CDR3 is CASSPSASGGTQETQYF. The CDR3 nucleotides are TGTGCCAGCAGCCCCTCAGCTAGCGGGGGCACCCAAGAGACCCAGTACTTC.